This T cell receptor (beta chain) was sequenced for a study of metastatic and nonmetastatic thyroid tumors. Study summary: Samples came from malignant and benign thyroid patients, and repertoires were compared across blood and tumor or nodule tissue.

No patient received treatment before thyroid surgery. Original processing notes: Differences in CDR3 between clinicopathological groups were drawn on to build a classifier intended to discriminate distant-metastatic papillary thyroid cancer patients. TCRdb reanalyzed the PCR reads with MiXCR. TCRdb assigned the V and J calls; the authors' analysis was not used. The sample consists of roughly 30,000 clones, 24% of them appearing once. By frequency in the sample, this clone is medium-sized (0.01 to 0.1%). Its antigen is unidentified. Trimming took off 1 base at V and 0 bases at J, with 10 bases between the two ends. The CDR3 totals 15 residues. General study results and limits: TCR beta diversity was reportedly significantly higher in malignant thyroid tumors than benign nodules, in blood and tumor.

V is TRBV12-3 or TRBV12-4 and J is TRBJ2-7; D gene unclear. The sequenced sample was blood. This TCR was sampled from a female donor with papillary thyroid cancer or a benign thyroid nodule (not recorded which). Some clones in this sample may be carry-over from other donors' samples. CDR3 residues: CASSLGRSNSYEQYF. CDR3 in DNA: TGTGCCAGCAGTTTAGGCAGGTCGAACTCCTACGAGCAGTACTTC.